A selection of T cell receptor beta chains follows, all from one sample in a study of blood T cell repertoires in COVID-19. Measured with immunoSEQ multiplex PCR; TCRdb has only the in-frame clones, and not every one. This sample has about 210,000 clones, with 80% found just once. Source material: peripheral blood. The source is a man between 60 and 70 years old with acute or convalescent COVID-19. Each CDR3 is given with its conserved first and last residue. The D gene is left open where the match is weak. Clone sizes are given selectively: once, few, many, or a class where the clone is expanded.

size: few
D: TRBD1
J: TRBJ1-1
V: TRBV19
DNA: TGTGCCAGTTCCTCTAGGCCCAGGGGGCCGGGTACTGAAGCTTTCTTT
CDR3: CASSSRPRGPGTEAFF

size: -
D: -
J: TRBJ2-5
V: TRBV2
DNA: TGTGCCAGCCGCCTCGGGTGGGGGAGGCAAGAGACCCAGTACTTC
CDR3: CASRLGWGRQETQYF

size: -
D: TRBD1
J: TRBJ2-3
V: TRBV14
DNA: TGTGCCAGCAGCCGGACAGGGGGGGCAGATACGCAGTATTTT
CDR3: CASSRTGGADTQYF

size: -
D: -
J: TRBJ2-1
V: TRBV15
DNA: TGTGCCTCCCGATCGACAGACTACAATGAGCAGTTCTTC
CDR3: CASRSTDYNEQFF

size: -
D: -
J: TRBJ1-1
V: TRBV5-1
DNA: TGCGCCAGCAGCTCAGGGATGAACACTGAAGCTTTCTTT
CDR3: CASSSGMNTEAFF

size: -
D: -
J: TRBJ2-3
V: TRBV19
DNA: TGTGCCAGTAGTACGCGTGCGGGACTGAGCACAGATACGCAGTATTTT
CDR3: CASSTRAGLSTDTQYF

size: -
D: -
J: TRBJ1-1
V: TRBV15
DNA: TGTGCCACCAATGGCAGGCTTAACACTGAAGCTTTCTTT
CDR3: CATNGRLNTEAFF

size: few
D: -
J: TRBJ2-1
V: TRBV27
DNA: TGTGCCAGCAGTGGGTACAGGGGAGGTTCCTACAATGAGCAGTTCTTC
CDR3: CASSGYRGGSYNEQFF

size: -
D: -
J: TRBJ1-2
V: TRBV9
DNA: TGTGCCAGCAGCGTAGGTGGGGGGTCCTATGGCTACACCTTC
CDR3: CASSVGGGSYGYTF

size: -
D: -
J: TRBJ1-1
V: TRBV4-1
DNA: TGCGCCAGCAGCCAAGATCCGCGGGGTGAATCTGAAGCTTTCTTT
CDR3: CASSQDPRGESEAFF

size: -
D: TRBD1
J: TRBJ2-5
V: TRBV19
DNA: TGTGCCAGTAGTAGAACCGGGACAGGGAGTAGTAGGGAGACCCAGTACTTC
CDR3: CASSRTGTGSSRETQYF

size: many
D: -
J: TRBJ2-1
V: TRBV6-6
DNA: TGTGCCAGCAGTTACGAAGCGAGCTCCTACAATGAGCAGTTCTTC
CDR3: CASSYEASSYNEQFF